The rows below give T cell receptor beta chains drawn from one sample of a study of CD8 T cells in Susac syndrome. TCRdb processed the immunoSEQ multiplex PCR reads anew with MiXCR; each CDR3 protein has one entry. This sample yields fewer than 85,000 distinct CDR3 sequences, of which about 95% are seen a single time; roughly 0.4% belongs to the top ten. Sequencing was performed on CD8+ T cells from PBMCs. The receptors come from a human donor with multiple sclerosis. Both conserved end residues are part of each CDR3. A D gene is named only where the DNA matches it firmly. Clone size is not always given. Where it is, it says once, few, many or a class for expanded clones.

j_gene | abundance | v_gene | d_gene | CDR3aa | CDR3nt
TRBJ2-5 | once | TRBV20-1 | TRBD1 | CSAPTGGEETQYF | TGCAGTGCGCCGACAGGGGGCGAAGAGACCCAGTACTTC
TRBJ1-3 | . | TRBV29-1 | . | CSVGGADSGNTIYF | TGCAGCGTCGGCGGGGCAGACTCTGGAAACACCATATATTTT
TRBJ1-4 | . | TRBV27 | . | CASSPGGRGEKLFF | TGTGCCAGCAGCCCGGGGGGTCGTGGTGAAAAACTGTTTTTT
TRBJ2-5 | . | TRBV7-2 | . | CASRAGGGGLETQYF | TGTGCCAGCAGAGCAGGGGGGGGCGGTCTGGAGACCCAGTACTTC
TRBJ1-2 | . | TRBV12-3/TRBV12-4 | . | CASSLLRRLGVEGYTF | TGTGCCAGCAGTTTATTAAGGAGACTAGGAGTGGAAGGCTACACCTTC
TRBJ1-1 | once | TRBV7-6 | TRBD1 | CASRPTGGTEAFF | TGTGCCAGCAGACCAACAGGGGGGACTGAAGCTTTCTTT
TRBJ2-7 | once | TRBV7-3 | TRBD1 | CASSPGQGASYEQYF | TGTGCCAGCAGCCCTGGACAGGGGGCTTCCTACGAGCAGTACTTC
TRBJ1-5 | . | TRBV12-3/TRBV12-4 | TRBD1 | CASETGLSNQPQHF | TGTGCCAGCGAGACAGGGTTGAGCAATCAGCCCCAGCATTTT
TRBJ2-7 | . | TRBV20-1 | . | CSAHHGTLTYEQYF | TGCAGTGCCCACCACGGGACGCTGACCTACGAGCAGTACTTC
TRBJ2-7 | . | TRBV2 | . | CASGRGYEQYF | TGTGCCAGCGGCAGGGGCTACGAGCAGTACTTC
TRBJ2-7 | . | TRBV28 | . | CASSFGGRSTYEQYF | TGTGCCAGCAGTTTCGGCGGACGGTCCACCTACGAGCAGTACTTC
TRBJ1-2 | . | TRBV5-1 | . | CASSFSTNYGYTF | TGCGCCAGCAGCTTTTCTACCAACTATGGCTACACCTTC
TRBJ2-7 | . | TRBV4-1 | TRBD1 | CASSQETPDRVHEQYF | TGCGCCAGCAGCCAAGAAACGCCGGACAGGGTCCACGAGCAGTACTTC
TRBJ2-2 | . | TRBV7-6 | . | CASSPAVSGTGELFF | TGTGCCAGCAGCCCCGCGGTATCAGGAACCGGGGAGCTGTTTTTT
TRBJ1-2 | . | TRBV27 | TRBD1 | CASSDRGYGYTF | TGTGCCAGCAGCGACAGGGGATATGGCTACACCTTC
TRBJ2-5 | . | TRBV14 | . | CASSQDGRGVETQYF | TGTGCCAGCAGCCAAGATGGGAGAGGGGTCGAGACCCAGTACTTC
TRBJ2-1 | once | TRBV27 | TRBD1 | CASSLTGGNYNEQFF | TGTGCCAGCAGTTTAACAGGGGGGAACTACAATGAGCAGTTCTTC
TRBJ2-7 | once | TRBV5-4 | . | CASKEGASYEQYF | TGTGCCAGCAAGGAGGGGGCCTCCTACGAGCAGTACTTC
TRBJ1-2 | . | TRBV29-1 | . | CSVPKGYGYTF | TGCAGCGTCCCTAAGGGGTATGGCTACACCTTC
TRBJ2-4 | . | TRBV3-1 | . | CASSQELPAKNIQYF | TGTGCCAGCAGCCAAGAACTTCCAGCCAAAAACATTCAGTACTTC
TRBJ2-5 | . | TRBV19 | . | CASSISTRALETQYF | TGTGCCAGTAGTATTAGCACCAGGGCCCTGGAGACCCAGTACTTC
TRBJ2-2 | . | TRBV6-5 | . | CASSPRRIGELFF | TGTGCCAGCTCCCCACGGCGCATCGGGGAGCTGTTTTTT
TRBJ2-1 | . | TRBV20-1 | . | CSARRPVYNEQFF | TGCAGTGCCCGAAGGCCAGTCTACAATGAGCAGTTCTTC
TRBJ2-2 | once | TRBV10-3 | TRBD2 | CAISDSGRAIAGELFF | TGTGCCATCAGTGACAGCGGGAGGGCGATTGCCGGGGAGCTGTTTTTT
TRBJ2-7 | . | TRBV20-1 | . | CSASRRDSEDSYEQYF | TGCAGTGCTAGTCGACGGGACTCTGAGGACTCCTACGAGCAGTACTTC
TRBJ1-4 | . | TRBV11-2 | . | CASSLETFNEKLFF | TGTGCCAGCAGCTTAGAGACCTTTAATGAAAAACTGTTTTTT
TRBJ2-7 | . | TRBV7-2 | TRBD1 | CASSPRDRGGEQYF | TGTGCCAGCAGCCCCCGGGACAGGGGTGGCGAGCAGTACTTC
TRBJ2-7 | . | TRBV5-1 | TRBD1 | CASSPLPGQGTYEQYF | TGCGCCAGCAGCCCCCTCCCGGGACAGGGGACCTACGAGCAGTACTTC
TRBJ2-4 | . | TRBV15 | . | CATSRDRVGGLAKNIQYF | TGTGCCACCAGCAGAGATCGAGTAGGGGGACTAGCCAAAAACATTCAGTACTTC
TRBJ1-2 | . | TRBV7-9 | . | CASSLGRGPRDGYTF | TGTGCCAGCAGCTTAGGAAGGGGACCCCGGGATGGCTACACCTTC
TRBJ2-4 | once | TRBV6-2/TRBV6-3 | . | CASSYRTEVKNIQYF | TGTGCCAGCAGTTACAGGACGGAGGTAAAAAACATTCAGTACTTC
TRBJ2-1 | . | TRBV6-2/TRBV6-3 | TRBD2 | CASSYGRGFGNEQFF | TGTGCCAGCAGTTACGGGAGGGGCTTTGGAAATGAGCAGTTCTTC
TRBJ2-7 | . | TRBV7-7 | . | CASSPDGYYEQYF | TGTGCTAGCAGTCCTGACGGCTACTACGAGCAGTACTTC
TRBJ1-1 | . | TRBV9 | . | CASSANLGMNTEAFF | TGTGCCAGCAGCGCGAATCTTGGAATGAACACTGAAGCTTTCTTT
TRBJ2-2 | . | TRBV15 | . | CATSRETGGTGELFF | TGTGCCACCAGCAGAGAAACAGGAGGGACCGGGGAGCTGTTTTTT
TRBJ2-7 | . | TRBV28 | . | CASTFAGDRYEQYF | TGTGCCAGCACCTTTGCAGGGGACCGCTACGAGCAGTACTTC
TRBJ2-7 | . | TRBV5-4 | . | CASSLDGWNYEQYF | TGTGCCAGCAGCTTGGATGGGTGGAACTACGAGCAGTACTTC
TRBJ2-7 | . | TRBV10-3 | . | CAISGTGNYEQYF | TGTGCCATCAGTGGCACCGGTAACTACGAGCAGTACTTC
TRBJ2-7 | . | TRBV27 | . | CASSLGSGKAQQYF | TGTGCCAGCAGTTTAGGGTCCGGGAAGGCCCAGCAGTACTTC
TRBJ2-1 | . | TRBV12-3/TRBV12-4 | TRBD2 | CASSSPGTGGDNEQFF | TGTGCCAGCAGTTCCCCAGGAACGGGAGGGGACAATGAGCAGTTCTTC
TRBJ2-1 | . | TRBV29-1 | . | CSVDGEAGDYNEQFF | TGCAGCGTTGACGGCGAGGCTGGGGACTACAATGAGCAGTTCTTC
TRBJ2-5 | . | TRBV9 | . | CASSVEGRDQETQYF | TGTGCCAGCAGCGTAGAGGGCAGGGATCAAGAGACCCAGTACTTC
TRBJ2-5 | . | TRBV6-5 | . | CASSYGSETQYF | TGTGCCAGCAGTTATGGGTCGGAGACCCAGTACTTC
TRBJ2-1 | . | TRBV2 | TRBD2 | CASRPRTSGRDNEQFF | TGTGCCAGCAGGCCCAGGACTAGCGGGAGGGATAATGAGCAGTTCTTC
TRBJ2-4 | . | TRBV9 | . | CASSASRGNIQYF | TGTGCCAGCAGCGCTTCTAGAGGGAACATTCAGTACTTC
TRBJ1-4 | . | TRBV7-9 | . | CASSLPLRVEKLFF | TGTGCCAGCAGCTTGCCCCTTCGGGTTGAAAAACTGTTTTTT
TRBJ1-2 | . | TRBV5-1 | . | CASSATGGYGYTF | TGCGCCAGCAGCGCCACGGGGGGCTATGGCTACACCTTC
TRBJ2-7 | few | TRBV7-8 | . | CASSLEDGRAREQYF | TGTGCCAGCAGCTTAGAGGACGGGCGGGCTAGGGAGCAGTACTTC
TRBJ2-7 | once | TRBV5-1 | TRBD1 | CASSLGQGPYEQYF | TGCGCCAGCAGCTTGGGACAGGGGCCCTACGAGCAGTACTTC
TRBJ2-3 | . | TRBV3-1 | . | CASSPLATDTQYF | TGTGCCAGCAGCCCTTTAGCCACAGATACGCAGTATTTT
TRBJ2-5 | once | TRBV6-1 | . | CASSESASDLRETQYF | TGTGCCAGCAGTGAATCAGCTAGCGATCTTAGGGAGACCCAGTACTTC
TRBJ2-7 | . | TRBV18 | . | CASSPQGPPLYEQYF | TGTGCCAGCTCACCACAGGGGCCTCCACTTTACGAGCAGTACTTC
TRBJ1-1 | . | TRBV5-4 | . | CASSLAPTAEAFF | TGTGCCAGCAGCTTGGCTCCGACAGCTGAAGCTTTCTTT
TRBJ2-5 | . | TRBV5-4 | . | CASSWRGRGIQETQYF | TGTGCCAGCAGCTGGAGGGGTCGGGGAATCCAAGAGACCCAGTACTTC
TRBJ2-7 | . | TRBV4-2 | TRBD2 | CASSQVLAGTYEQYF | TGTGCCAGCAGCCAAGTTCTAGCGGGGACCTACGAGCAGTACTTC